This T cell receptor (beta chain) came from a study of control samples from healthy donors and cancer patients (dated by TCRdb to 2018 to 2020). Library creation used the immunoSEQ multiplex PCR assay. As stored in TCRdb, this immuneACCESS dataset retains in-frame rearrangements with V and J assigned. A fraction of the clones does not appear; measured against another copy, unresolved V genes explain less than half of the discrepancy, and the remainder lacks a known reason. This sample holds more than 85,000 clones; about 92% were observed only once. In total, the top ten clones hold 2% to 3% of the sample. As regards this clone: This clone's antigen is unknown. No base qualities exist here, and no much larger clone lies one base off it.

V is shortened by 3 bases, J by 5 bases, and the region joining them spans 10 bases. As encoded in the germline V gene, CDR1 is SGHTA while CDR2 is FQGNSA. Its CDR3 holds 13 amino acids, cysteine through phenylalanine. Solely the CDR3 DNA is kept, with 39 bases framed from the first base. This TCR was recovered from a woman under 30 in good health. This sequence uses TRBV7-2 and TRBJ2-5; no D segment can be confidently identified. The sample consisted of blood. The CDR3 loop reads CASSFKFTETQYF. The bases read TGTGCCAGCAGCTTCAAGTTTACGGAGACCCAGTACTTC.